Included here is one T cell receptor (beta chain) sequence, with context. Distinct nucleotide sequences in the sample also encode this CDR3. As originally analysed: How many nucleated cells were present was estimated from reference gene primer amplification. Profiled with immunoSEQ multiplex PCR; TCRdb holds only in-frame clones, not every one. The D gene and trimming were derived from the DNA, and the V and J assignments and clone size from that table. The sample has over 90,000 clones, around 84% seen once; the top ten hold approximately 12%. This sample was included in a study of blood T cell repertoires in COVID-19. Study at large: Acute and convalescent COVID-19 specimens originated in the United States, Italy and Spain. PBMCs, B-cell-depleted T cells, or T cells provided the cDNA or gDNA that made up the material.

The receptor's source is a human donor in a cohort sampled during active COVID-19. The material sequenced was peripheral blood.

Written as DNA, the CDR3 is TGCGCCAGCAGCTTCACAGGGGATAGCAATCAGCCCCAGCATTTT. It encodes CASSFTGDSNQPQHF. The gene calls are TRBV5-1 and TRBJ1-5, with TRBD1 matching 7 bases. Germline V gene sequence: CDR1 SGHRS, CDR2 YFSETQ. J lost 0 bases, V lost 2 bases, and 2 bases had no gene match. The CDR3 loop spans 15 amino acids.